These 14 T cell receptor beta chains share one sample of origin, sequenced in a study of cytotoxic CD8 clonotypes in ibrutinib-treated CLL. This table comes from immunoSEQ multiplex PCR, and its TCRdb copy is limited to in-frame clones, with some not included. The top ten hold about 5.8% of the sample, which has 250,000 to 350,000 clones, around 77% seen once. Source: PBMCs, taken at disease progression, from a patient treated with ibrutinib. The receptors here all came from a human donor with chronic lymphocytic leukemia.

The chain has TRBV10-3 and TRBJ1-5; 7 nucleotides agree with TRBD1. CDR3 size: 16 residues. V lost 3 bases, J lost 4 bases, and 9 bases stayed unmatched. CDR1 and CDR2 (germline): ENHRY, SYGVKD. The DNA for the CDR3 is TGTGCCATCAGTGAAGGTGTTGGGACAGTAAATCAGCCCCAGCATTTT. Its protein is CAISEGVGTVNQPQHF.

This clone occurred a few times. The gene calls are TRBV29-1 and TRBJ2-7, with D unresolved. Germline lookup yields CDR1 SQVTM and CDR2 ANQGSEA. Trimming removed 3 bases at V and 2 bases at J, with 5 bases between. CDR3 length equals 11 residues. CDR3 amino acids: CSVEFTYEQYF. In DNA form, the CDR3 reads TGCAGCGTTGAGTTCACCTACGAGCAGTACTTC.

The sample holds a few counts of this clone. This rearrangement joins TRBV2 to TRBJ1-2, with D maybe TRBD1 (5 bases). V lost 3 bases to trimming and J lost 2 bases, with 10 bases between them. This CDR3 is built from 14 residues. Germline V lookup: CDR1 SNHLY, CDR2 FYNNEI. The CDR3 nucleotides are TGTGCCAGCAGTGATTGGGGGAACAACTATGGCTACACCTTC. This translates into CASSDWGNNYGYTF.

The rearrangement links TRBV7-3 to TRBJ2-3; the match to TRBD2 covers 7 bases. Germline loops: CDR1 SGHTA, CDR2 FQGTGA. CDR3 length: 15 residues. The V segment lost 5 bases and the J segment 2 bases; nucleotides outside the gene matches: 7. In nucleotides, the CDR3 is TGTGCCAGCAGCCCCCAGGGACTACTCACAGATACGCAGTATTTT. Translated: CASSPQGLLTDTQYF.

The rearrangement uses TRBV2 and TRBJ1-5; no clear D. V shed 6 bases and J shed 9 bases, with 15 bases lying between them. Germline CDR1 SNHLY, CDR2 FYNNEI. The CDR3 consists of 13 residues. The CDR3 DNA is TGTGCCAGCAGAGCCACTCTTTCAACGCCCCAGCATTTT. Translated, it gives CASRATLSTPQHF.

CDR3 in amino acids: CASSLGGDEQYF. The CDR3 coding sequence is TGTGCCAGCAGCCTCGGGGGGGACGAGCAGTACTTC. The V gene is TRBV5-4, the J gene TRBJ2-7; 8 bases match TRBD2. Unmatched junction bases numbered 2, after V lost 4 bases and J lost 5 bases. The CDR3 spans 12 residues. Germline V gene data show CDR1 as SGHNT and CDR2 as YYREEE (reference sequence).

This clone showed up just a few times. This rearrangement joins TRBV29-1 to TRBJ1-2; TRBD1 agrees at 12 bases. V was clipped by 7 bases and J by 4 bases; unmatched bases: 7. This CDR3 is built from 14 residues. The V gene's germline CDR1 is SQVTM and CDR2 ANQGSEA. Written as DNA, the CDR3 is TGCAGCGCCGGGACAGGGGGCGAAGGCTATGGCTACACCTTC. Its translation is CSAGTGGEGYGYTF.

J is TRBJ2-7 and V is TRBV11-2; 8 bases are a match to TRBD1. The V gene end was trimmed by 1 base and the J gene end by 6 bases; junction bases not matched to a gene: 5. This CDR3 is built from 14 residues. Germline CDR1 SGHAT, CDR2 FQNNGV. The CDR3 nucleotides read TGTGCCAGCAGCTTAGCTTCAGGGGGCCGCGAGCAGTACTTC. Its translation is CASSLASGGREQYF. Full variable domain (missing parts from reference TRBV11-2 and TRBJ2-7): EAGVAQSPRYKIIEKRQSVAFWCNPISGHATLYWYQQILGQGPKLLIQFQNNGVVDDSQLPKDRFSAERLKGVDSTLKIQPAKLEDSAVYLCASSLASGGREQYFGPGTRLTVT.

The J gene is TRBJ1-1, the V gene TRBV29-1; a possible D gene is TRBD1 (5 bases). Germline loops: CDR1 SQVTM, CDR2 ANQGSEA. Deletions cut 6 bases from V and 4 bases from J, with 21 bases between. The CDR3 sequence is 15 residues long. The CDR3: CSVRSRAGSSTEAFF. CDR3 nucleotide sequence: TGCAGCGTCCGTAGTCGGGCAGGGTCGAGCACTGAAGCTTTCTTT.

V and J are TRBV14 and TRBJ2-3; 11 bases match TRBD2. The CDR3 is made up of 16 amino acids. From germline, CDR1 is SGHDN and CDR2 FVKESK. V trimming: 5 bases; J trimming: 7 bases; junction bases outside the gene matches: 11. The chain's CDR3 is CASSKRTSGLLHTQYF. The CDR3, as DNA: TGTGCCAGCAGCAAACGGACTAGCGGGCTCCTGCATACGCAGTATTTT.

This clone was counted once. The chain carries TRBV18 and TRBJ1-3, with D tentatively TRBD1 (6 bases). The germline CDR1 and CDR2 sequences are KGHSH and LQKENI. The CDR3 length is 16 residues. V was shortened by 4 bases and J by 4 bases, with 17 bases between the two germline ends. CDR3 coding DNA: TGTGCCAGCTCACACGGGGTTACAGGGATCGGAAACACCATATATTTT. Residues: CASSHGVTGIGNTIYF.

This chain links TRBV9 with TRBJ1-1, with 8 bases lining up with TRBD1. The CDR3 spans 15 residues. CDR1 is SGDLS and CDR2 is YYNGEE in the germline V gene. V was clipped by 5 bases and J by 5 bases; unmatched bases: 11. DNA for the CDR3: TGTGCCAGCAGGTTTCGACAGGGGCCCGGGACTGAAGCTTTCTTT. Translation gives CASRFRQGPGTEAFF.

V usage is TRBV6-1 and J usage is TRBJ2-3; D may be TRBD1 or TRBD2 (5 bases each). Germline assignment: CDR1 MNHNS and CDR2 SASEGT. Trimming took 9 bases from V and 5 from J, leaving 15 bases between them. The CDR3 contains 13 residues. Written as DNA, the CDR3 is TGTGCCAGATCTCGGGACCGGAAAGATACGCAGTATTTT. Its protein product is CARSRDRKDTQYF.

The chain carries TRBV27 and TRBJ1-2; D gene unclear. V lost 6 bases, J lost 1 base, and 9 bases lay in between. This CDR3 is built from 13 residues. Germline V gene sequence: CDR1 MNHEY, CDR2 SMNVEV (reference sequence). The CDR3 coding sequence is TGTGCCAGCAGCAAAATTCATAACTATGGCTACACCTTC. Translating it yields CASSKIHNYGYTF.